The clone carrying this T cell receptor (beta chain) appeared once. The germline gives CDR1 SGDLS, CDR2 YYNGEE. The V end lost 3 bases, the J end lost 3 bases, and 7 bases lay between the germline ends. This CDR3 contains 12 residues. The data are from a study of blood T cell repertoires in COVID-19. In the study overall: Spain, Italy and the United States supplied samples that represented acute and convalescent COVID-19. T cells, B-cell-depleted T cells, or PBMCs provided the cDNA or gDNA that served as material.

Original methodology: Estimation of nucleated cell counts was performed using reference gene primer amplification. Profiling relied on immunoSEQ multiplex PCR, and the TCRdb table lists in-frame clones only, not all of them. D and trimming were read from the DNA, whereas the V and J calls and clone size are those reported in that table. The sample holds around 40,000 clones, about nine tenths seen once. The sequenced sample consisted of peripheral blood. This sequence originates from a human donor in a cohort sampled during active COVID-19. The chain is built from TRBV9 and TRBJ2-7; D may be TRBD2 (5 bases). The DNA of the CDR3 is TGTGCCAGCAGCGGAGGAGGCTACGAGCAGTACTTC. This sequence encodes CASSGGGYEQYF. Using reference TRBV9 and TRBJ2-7 for the parts outside the CDR3, the full variable domain is DSGVTQTPKHLITATGQRVTLRCSPRSGDLSVYWYQQSLDQGLQFLIQYYNGEERAKGNILERFSAQQFPDLHSELNLSSLELGDSALYFCASSGGGYEQYFGPGTRLTVT.